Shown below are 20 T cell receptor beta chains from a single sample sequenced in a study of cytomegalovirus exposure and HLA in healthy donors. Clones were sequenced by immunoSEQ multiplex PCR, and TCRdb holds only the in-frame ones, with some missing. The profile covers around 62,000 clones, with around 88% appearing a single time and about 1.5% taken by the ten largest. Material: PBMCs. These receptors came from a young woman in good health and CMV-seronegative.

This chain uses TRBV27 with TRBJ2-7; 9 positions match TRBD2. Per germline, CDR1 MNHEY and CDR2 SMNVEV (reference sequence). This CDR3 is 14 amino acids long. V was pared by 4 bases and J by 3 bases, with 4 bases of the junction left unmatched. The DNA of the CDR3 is TGTGCCAGCAGTTCCGCGGGGGGGCACTACGAGCAGTACTTC. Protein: CASSSAGGHYEQYF.

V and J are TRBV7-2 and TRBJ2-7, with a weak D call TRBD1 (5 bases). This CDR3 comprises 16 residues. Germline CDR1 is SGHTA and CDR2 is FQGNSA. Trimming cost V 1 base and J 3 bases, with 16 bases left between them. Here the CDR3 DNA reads TGTGCCAGCAGCTTAGGAGGTCTGGGGCGGATCTACGAGCAGTACTTC. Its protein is CASSLGGLGRIYEQYF. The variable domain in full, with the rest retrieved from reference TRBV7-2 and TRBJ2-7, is GAGVSQSPSNKVTEKGKDVELRCDPISGHTALYWYRQSLGQGLEFLIYFQGNSAPDKSGLPSDRFSAERTGGSVSTLTIQRTQQEDSAVYLCASSLGGLGRIYEQYFGPGTRLTVT.

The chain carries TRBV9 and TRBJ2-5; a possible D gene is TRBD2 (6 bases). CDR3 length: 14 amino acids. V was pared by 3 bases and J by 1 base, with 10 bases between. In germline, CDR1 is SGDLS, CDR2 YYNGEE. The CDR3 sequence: CASSGGLAQETQYF. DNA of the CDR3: TGTGCCAGCAGCGGGGGACTCGCCCAAGAGACCCAGTACTTC.

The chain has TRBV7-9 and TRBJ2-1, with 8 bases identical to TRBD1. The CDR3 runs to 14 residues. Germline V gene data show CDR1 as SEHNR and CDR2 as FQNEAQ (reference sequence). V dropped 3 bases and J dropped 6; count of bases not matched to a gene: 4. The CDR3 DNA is TGTGCCAGCAGCTTGACAGGGGCGATCAATGAGCAGTTCTTC. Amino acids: CASSLTGAINEQFF.

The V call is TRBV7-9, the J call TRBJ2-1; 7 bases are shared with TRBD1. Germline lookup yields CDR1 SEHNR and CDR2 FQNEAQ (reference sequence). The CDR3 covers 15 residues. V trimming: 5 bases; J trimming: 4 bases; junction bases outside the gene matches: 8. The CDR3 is CASSRGQVEYNEQFF. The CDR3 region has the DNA TGTGCCAGCAGCCGAGGACAGGTTGAATACAATGAGCAGTTCTTC.

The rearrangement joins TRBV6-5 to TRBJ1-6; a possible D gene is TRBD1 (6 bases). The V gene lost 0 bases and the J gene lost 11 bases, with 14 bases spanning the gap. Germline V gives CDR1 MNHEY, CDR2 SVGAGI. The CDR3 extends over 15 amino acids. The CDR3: CASSYSKQGVAPLHF. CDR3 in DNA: TGTGCCAGCAGTTACTCGAAACAGGGTGTCGCACCCCTCCACTTT.

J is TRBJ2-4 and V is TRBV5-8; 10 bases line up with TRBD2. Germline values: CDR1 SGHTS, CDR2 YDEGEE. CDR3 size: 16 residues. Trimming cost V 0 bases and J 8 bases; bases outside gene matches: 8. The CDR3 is CASSLGLAGFGDIQYF. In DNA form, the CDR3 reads TGTGCCAGCAGCTTGGGACTAGCGGGCTTCGGGGACATTCAGTACTTC. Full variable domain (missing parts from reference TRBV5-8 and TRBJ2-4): EAGVTQSPTHLIKTRGQQATLRCSPISGHTSVYWYQQALGLGLQFLLWYDEGEERNRGNFPPRFSGRQFPNYSSELNVNALELEDSALYLCASSLGLAGFGDIQYFGAGTRLSVL.

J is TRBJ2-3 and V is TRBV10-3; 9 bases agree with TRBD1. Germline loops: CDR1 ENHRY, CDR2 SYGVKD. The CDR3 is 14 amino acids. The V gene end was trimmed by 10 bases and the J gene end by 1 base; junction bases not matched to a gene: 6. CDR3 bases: TGTGCCACCCTGACAGGGGGGGGCACAGATACGCAGTATTTT. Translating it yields CATLTGGGTDTQYF.

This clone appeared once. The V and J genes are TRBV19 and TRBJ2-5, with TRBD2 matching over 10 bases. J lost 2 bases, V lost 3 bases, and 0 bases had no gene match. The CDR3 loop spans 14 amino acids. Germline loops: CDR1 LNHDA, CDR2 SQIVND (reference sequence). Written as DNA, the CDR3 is TGTGCCAGTAGTATGGGACTAGCGCAAGAGACCCAGTACTTC. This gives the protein CASSMGLAQETQYF. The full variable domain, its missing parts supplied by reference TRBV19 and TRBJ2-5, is DGGITQSPKYLFRKEGQNVTLSCEQNLNHDAMYWYRQDPGQGLRLIYYSQIVNDFQKGDIAEGYSVSREKKESFPLTVTSAQKNPTAFYLCASSMGLAQETQYFGPGTRLLVL.

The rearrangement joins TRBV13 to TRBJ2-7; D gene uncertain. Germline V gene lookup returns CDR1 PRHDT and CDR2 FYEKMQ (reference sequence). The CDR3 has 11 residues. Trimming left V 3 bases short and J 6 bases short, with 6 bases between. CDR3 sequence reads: CASSFSSEQYF. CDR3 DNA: TGTGCCAGCAGCTTTAGCAGCGAGCAGTACTTC.

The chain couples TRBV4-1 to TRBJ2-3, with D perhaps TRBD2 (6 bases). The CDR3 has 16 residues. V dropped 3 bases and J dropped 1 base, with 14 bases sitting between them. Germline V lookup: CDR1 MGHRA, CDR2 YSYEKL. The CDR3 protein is CASSHEGGQRTDTQYF. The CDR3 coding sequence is TGCGCCAGCAGCCATGAGGGAGGACAACGCACAGATACGCAGTATTTT.

The CDR3, as DNA: TGTGCCTGGAAAGGACTAGCGGGGTCCTACAATGAGCAGTTCTTC. Its protein is CAWKGLAGSYNEQFF. V and J are TRBV30 and TRBJ2-1, with TRBD2 matching over 12 bases. The CDR3 spans 15 residues. CDR1 is GTSNPN, CDR2 SVGIG, per germline (reference sequence). V gave up 4 bases and J gave up 1 base; unmatched junction bases: 2. The complete variable domain, with remaining parts taken from reference TRBV30 and TRBJ2-1, reads SQTIHQWPATLVQPVGSPLSLECTVEGTSNPNLYWYRQAAGRGLQLLFYSVGIGQISSEVPQNLSASRPQDRQFILSSKKLLLSDSGFYLCAWKGLAGSYNEQFFGPGTRLTVL.

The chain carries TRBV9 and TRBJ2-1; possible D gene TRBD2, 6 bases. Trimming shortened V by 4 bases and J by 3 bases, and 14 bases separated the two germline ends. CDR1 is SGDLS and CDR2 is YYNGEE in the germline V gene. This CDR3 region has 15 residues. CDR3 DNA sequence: TGTGCCAGCAGCCCCCGGGGCGGGGACTACAATGAGCAGTTCTTC. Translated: CASSPRGGDYNEQFF. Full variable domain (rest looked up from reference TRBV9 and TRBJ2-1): DSGVTQTPKHLITATGQRVTLRCSPRSGDLSVYWYQQSLDQGLQFLIQYYNGEERAKGNILERFSAQQFPDLHSELNLSSLELGDSALYFCASSPRGGDYNEQFFGPGTRLTVL.

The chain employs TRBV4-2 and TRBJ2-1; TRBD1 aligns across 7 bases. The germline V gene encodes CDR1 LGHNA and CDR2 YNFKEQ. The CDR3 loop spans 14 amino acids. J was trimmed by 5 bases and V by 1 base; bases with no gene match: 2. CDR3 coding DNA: TGTGCCAGCAGCCAAGGGGACAGCAACAATGAGCAGTTCTTC. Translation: CASSQGDSNNEQFF.

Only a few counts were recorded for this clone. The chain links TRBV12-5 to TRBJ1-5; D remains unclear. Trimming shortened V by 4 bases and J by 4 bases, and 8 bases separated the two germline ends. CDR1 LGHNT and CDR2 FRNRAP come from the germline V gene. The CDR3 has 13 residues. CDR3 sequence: CASGSGGNQPQHF. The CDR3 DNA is TGTGCTAGTGGTTCCGGCGGTAATCAGCCCCAGCATTTT.

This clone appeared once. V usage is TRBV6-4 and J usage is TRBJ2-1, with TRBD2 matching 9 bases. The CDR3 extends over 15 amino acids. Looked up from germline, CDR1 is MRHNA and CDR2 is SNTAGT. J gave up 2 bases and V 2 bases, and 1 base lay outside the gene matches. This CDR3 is CASSDQRGAYNEQFF. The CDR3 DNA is TGTGCCAGCAGTGACCAGCGGGGGGCCTACAATGAGCAGTTCTTC.

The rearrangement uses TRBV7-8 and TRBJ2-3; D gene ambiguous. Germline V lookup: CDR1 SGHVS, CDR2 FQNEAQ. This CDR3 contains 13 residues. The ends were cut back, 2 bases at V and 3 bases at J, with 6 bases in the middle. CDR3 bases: TGTGCCAGCAGCTTATCTTTGACAGATACGCAGTATTTT. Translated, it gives CASSLSLTDTQYF.

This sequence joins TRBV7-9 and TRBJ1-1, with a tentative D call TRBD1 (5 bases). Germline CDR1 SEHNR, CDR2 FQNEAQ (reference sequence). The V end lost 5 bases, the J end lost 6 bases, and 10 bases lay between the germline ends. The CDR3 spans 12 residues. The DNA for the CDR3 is TGTGCCAGCAGCCTACAGGTGGCTGAAGCTTTCTTT. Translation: CASSLQVAEAFF.

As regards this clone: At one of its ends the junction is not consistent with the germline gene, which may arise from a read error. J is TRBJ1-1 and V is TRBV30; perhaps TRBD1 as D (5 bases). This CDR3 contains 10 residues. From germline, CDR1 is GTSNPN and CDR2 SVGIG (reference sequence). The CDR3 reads CAWRGPGTEF. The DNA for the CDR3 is TGTGCCTGGAGGGGGCCGGGTACGGAATTT.

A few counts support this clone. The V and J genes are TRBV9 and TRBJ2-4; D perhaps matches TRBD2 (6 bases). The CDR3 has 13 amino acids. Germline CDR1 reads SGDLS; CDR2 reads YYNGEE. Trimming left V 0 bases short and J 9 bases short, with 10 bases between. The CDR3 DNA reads TGTGCCAGCAGCGTAGGAGGAGGGTCCATTCAGTACTTC. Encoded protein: CASSVGGGSIQYF.